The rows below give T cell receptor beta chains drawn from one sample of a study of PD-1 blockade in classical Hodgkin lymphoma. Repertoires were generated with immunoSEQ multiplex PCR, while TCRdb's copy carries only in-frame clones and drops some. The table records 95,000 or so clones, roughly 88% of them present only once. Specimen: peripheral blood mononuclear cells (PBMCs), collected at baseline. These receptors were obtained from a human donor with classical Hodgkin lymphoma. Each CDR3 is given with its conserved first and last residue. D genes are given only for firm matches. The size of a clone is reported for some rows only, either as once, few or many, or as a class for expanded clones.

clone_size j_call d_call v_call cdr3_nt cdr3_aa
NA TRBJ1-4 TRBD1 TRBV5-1 TGCGCCAGCAGCGGACAGGGGTATGAAAAACTGTTTTTT CASSGQGYEKLFF
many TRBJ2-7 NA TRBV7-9 TGTGCCAGCAGCTTAGACAGCTCCTACGAGCAGTACTTC CASSLDSSYEQYF
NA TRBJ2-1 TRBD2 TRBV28 TGTGCCAGCAGCTCGCCCCCTAGCGGGATCTACAATGAGCAGTTCTTC CASSSPPSGIYNEQFF
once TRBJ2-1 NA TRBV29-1 TGCAGCGTTCCCCACGCGGCAGGGCTCTACAATGAGCAGTTCTTC CSVPHAAGLYNEQFF
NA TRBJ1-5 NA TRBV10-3 TGTGCCATCAGTCGGGCATCGGGGGATCAGCCCCAGCATTTT CAISRASGDQPQHF
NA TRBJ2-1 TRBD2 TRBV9 TGTGCCAGCAGCGGCGAACCCCCGGCGGGAGGGCGTTATGAGCAGTTCTTC CASSGEPPAGGRYEQFF
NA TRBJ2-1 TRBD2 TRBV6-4 TGTGCCAGCAGTGTACTAGCGGGAGGGAATGAGCAGTTCTTC CASSVLAGGNEQFF
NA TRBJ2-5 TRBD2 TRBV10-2 TGCGCCAGCAGGTTCGAAATAGCGGGAGGGTATGAGACCCAGTACTTC CASRFEIAGGYETQYF
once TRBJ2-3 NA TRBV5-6 TGTGCCAGCAGACGGGTGGGAATACCCACAGATACGCAGTATTTT CASRRVGIPTDTQYF
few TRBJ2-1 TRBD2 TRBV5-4 TGTGCCAGCAGCTTGGGGGGGGACTACAGTGAGCAGTTCTTC CASSLGGDYSEQFF
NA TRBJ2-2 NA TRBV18 TGTGCCAGCTCACCAATTGTGAACACCGGGGAGCTGTTTTTT CASSPIVNTGELFF